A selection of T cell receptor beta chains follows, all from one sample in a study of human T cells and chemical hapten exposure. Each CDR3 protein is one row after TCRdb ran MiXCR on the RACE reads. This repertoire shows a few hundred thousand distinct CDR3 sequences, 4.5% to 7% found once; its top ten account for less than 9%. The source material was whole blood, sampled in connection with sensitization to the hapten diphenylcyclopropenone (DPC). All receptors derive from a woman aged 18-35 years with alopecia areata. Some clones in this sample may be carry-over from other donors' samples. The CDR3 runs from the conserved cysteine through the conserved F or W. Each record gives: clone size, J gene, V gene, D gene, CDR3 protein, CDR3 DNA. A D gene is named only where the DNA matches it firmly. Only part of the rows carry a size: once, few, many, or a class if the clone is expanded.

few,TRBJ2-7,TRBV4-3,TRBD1,CASSTGTGASSYEQYF,TGCGCCAGCAGTACCGGGACAGGGGCGAGTTCCTACGAGCAGTACTTC
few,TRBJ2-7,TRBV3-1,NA,CASSQVAGPYEQYF,TGTGCCAGCAGCCAAGTGGCGGGGCCCTACGAGCAGTACTTC
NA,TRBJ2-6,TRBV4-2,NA,CASSQEVGRFNSGANVLTF,TGTGCCAGCAGCCAAGAGGTAGGCAGGTTCAACTCTGGGGCCAACGTCCTGACTTTC
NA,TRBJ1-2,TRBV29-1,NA,CSVGGVDYGYTF,TGCAGCGTGGGCGGGGTCGACTATGGCTACACCTTC
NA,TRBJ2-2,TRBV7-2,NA,CASSSDYNTGELFF,TGTGCCAGCAGCTCGGACTACAACACCGGGGAGCTGTTTTTT
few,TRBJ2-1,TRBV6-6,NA,CASSSRPLAVSYNEQFF,TGTGCCAGCAGTTCCCGGCCCTTAGCGGTCTCCTACAATGAGCAGTTCTTC
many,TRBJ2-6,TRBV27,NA,CASWGAGANVLTF,TGTGCCAGCTGGGGGGCTGGGGCCAACGTCCTGACTTTC
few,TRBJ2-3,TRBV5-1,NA,CASSLELSSTDTQYF,TGCGCCAGCAGCTTGGAATTATCTAGCACAGATACGCAGTATTTT
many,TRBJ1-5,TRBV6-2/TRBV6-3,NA,CASRPPDVRPQHF,TGTGCCAGCAGACCCCCGGACGTCCGGCCCCAGCATTTT
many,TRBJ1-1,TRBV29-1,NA,CSVESGKLTEAFF,TGCAGCGTTGAATCAGGGAAGCTCACTGAAGCTTTCTTT
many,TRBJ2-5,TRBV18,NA,CASSPQQQETQYF,TGTGCCAGCTCACCACAGCAACAAGAGACCCAGTACTTC
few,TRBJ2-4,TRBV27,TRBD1,CASSQRTGTGGENIQYF,TGTGCCAGCAGTCAAAGGACAGGGACAGGTGGCGAAAACATTCAGTACTTC
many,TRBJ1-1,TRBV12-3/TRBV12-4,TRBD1,CASYRGRTEAFF,TGTGCCAGCTACAGGGGGCGGACTGAAGCTTTCTTT
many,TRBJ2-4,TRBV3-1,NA,CASSLPGVGGSIQYF,TGTGCCAGCAGCCTTCCTGGGGTAGGGGGGTCCATTCAGTACTTC
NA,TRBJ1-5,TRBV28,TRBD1,CASSFSGTGNQPQHF,TGTGCCAGCAGTTTTAGCGGGACAGGGAATCAGCCCCAGCATTTT
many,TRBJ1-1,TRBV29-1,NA,CSAPGGSAEAFF,TGCAGCGCTCCGGGGGGCTCGGCTGAAGCTTTCTTT
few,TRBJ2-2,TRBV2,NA,CASSERTTTGELFF,TGTGCCAGCAGTGAACGGACAACCACCGGGGAGCTGTTTTTT
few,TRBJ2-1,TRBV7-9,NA,CASSWETGGNEQFF,TGTGCCAGCAGCTGGGAAACCGGCGGTAATGAGCAGTTCTTC
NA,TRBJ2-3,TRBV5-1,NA,CASSLADSGSTDTQYF,TGCGCCAGCAGCTTGGCCGATAGCGGAAGCACAGATACGCAGTATTTT
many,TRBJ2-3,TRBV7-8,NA,CASSSSNYRGTDTQYF,TGTGCCAGCAGCTCCTCCAATTATAGGGGCACAGATACGCAGTATTTT
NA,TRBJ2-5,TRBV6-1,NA,CASIFSGQETQYF,TGTGCCAGCATATTTTCCGGGCAAGAGACCCAGTACTTC
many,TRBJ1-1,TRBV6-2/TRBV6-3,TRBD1,CAAQGTDEAFF,TGTGCCGCACAGGGGACAGACGAAGCTTTCTTT
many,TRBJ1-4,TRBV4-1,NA,CASSHEQGRNEKLFF,TGCGCCAGCAGCCATGAGCAGGGGAGGAATGAAAAACTGTTTTTT
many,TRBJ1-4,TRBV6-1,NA,CASSIEGGASEKLFF,TGTGCCAGCAGTATTGAGGGGGGCGCTTCCGAAAAACTGTTTTTT